These 7 T cell receptor beta chains came from one sample sequenced in a study of blood T cell repertoires in COVID-19. TCRdb's table, derived via immunoSEQ multiplex PCR, lists solely in-frame clones and lacks some. The data show around 72,000 clones, about nine tenths seen once. Sequencing was performed on peripheral blood. Receptors were obtained from a woman in her 50s with acute or convalescent COVID-19.

As DNA, the CDR3 is TGTGCCAGCAGTTATGCACCGGGGGGCAGGGACACTGAAGCTTTCTTT. Translating gives CASSYAPGGRDTEAFF. The chain combines TRBV6-2 or TRBV6-3 with TRBJ1-1, with D perhaps TRBD1 (6 bases). V lost 3 bases to trimming and J lost 3 bases, with 17 bases between them. CDR1 MNHEY and CDR2 SVGEGT come from the germline V gene. This CDR3 contains 16 residues.

CDR3 coding DNA: TGTGCCAGCAGCCAAGAACTCTACAATGAGCAGTTCTTC. Translating it yields CASSQELYNEQFF. The genes are TRBV3-1 (or the pseudogene TRBV3-2) and TRBJ2-1, with D hard to call. Germline CDR1 is LGHDT and CDR2 is YNNKEL (reference sequence). The V end was cut by 0 bases, the J end by 3 bases, with 3 bases between. This CDR3 is built from 13 residues.

This chain joins TRBV9 and TRBJ2-5; D might be TRBD1 (6 bases). Germline V CDR1 and CDR2: SGDLS, YYNGEE. V shed 4 bases and J shed 7 bases, with 17 bases lying between them. The CDR3 runs to 14 residues. The CDR3 protein is CASSPSPVTGTQYF. Written as DNA, the CDR3 is TGTGCCAGCAGCCCCTCCCCAGTGACAGGGACCCAGTACTTC.

The rearrangement uses TRBV18 and TRBJ2-1, with 8 bases that match TRBD1. Germline V lookup: CDR1 KGHSH, CDR2 LQKENI. J gave up 2 bases and V 4 bases, and 4 bases lay outside the gene matches. The length of the CDR3 is 15 residues. This CDR3 is CASSLRGQTYNEQFF. The CDR3 DNA reads as TGTGCCAGCTCACTCAGGGGGCAGACCTACAATGAGCAGTTCTTC.

The chain recombines TRBV2 with TRBJ1-5, with D uncertain. V lost 8 bases and J 2 bases, leaving 10 bases between the germline ends. Germline V gives CDR1 SNHLY, CDR2 FYNNEI. The CDR3 length is 13 residues. In nucleotides, the CDR3 is TGTGCCAGCGGCCGGGGAGGCAATCAGCCCCAGCATTTT. It is translated as CASGRGGNQPQHF.

The chain links TRBV7-8 to TRBJ1-2; TRBD1 agrees at 11 bases. Germline V gene sequence: CDR1 SGHVS, CDR2 FQNEAQ. This CDR3 spans 20 amino acids. Trimming cost V 2 bases and J 3 bases; bases outside gene matches: 17. The CDR3 spells CASSLLKGQGVYSQYYGYTF. DNA of the CDR3: TGTGCCAGCAGCTTATTAAAGGGACAGGGGGTTTACTCTCAATACTATGGCTACACCTTC.

The V and J genes are TRBV6-5 and TRBJ2-3; TRBD1 is a possible D gene (6 bases). The CDR3 length is 12 residues. Trimming shortened V by 4 bases and J by 6 bases, and 8 bases separated the two germline ends. Germline V lookup: CDR1 MNHEY, CDR2 SVGAGI. The CDR3: CASSSQGDTQYF. The CDR3 nucleotides are TGTGCCAGCAGTTCACAGGGTGATACGCAGTATTTT.